This T cell receptor (beta chain) appears in the sequencing data of a study of cytomegalovirus exposure and HLA in healthy donors. General observations from the study: In vitro confirmation showed three CMV-associated chains to be CMV antigen specific.

With respect to this clone: Antigen unknown.

The study ran its PCR with 60 Vbeta and 13 Jbeta primers. Libraries were prepared by immunoSEQ multiplex PCR; TCRdb keeps only in-frame clonotypes and omits some of them. Reported are about 190,000 clones; the ten largest clones contain roughly 0.89%. After removal of 5 bases from V and 6 bases from J, the junction contained 6 bases not matched to a gene. This CDR3 region has 14 residues. Germline CDR1 MNHEY, CDR2 SVGAGI. The chain links TRBV6-5 to TRBJ2-1, with 8 bases that match TRBD1. This receptor was taken from a woman in her twenties or thirties in good health and CMV-seropositive. The sample was PBMCs. DNA for the CDR3: TGTGCCAGCAGTCCTCGGGACAGGTTCAATGAGCAGTTCTTC. Residues: CASSPRDRFNEQFF.